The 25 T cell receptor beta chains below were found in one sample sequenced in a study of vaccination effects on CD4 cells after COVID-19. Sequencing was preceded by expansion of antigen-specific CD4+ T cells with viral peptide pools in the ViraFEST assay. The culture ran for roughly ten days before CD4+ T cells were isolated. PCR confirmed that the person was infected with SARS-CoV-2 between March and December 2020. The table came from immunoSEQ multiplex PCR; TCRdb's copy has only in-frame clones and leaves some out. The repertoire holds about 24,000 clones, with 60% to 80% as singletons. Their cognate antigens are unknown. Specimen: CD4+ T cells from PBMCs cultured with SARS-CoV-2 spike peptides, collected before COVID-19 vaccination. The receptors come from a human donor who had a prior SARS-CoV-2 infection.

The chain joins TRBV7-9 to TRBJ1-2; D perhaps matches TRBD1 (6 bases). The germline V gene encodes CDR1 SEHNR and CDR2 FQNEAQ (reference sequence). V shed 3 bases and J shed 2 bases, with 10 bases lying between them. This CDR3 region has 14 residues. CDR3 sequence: CASSLGALNYGYTF. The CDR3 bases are TGTGCCAGCAGCTTGGGGGCCTTAAACTATGGCTACACCTTC.

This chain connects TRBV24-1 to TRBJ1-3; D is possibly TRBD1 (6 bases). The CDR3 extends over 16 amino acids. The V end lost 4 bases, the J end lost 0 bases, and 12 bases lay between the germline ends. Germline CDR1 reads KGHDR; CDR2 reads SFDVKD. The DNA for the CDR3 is TGTGCCACCAGTGAGGGTGGACAGTTCTCTGGAAACACCATATATTTT. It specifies CATSEGGQFSGNTIYF.

CDR3 sequence (DNA): TGTGCCAGCAGCTTGGGCAGCCCCGGGGACACAGATACGCAGTATTTT. It encodes CASSLGSPGDTDTQYF. The J gene is TRBJ2-3, the V gene TRBV5-4; maybe TRBD2 (5 bases). CDR3 length equals 16 residues. The germline gives CDR1 SGHNT, CDR2 YYREEE (reference sequence). The ends were cut back, 0 bases at V and 2 bases at J, with 13 bases in the middle.

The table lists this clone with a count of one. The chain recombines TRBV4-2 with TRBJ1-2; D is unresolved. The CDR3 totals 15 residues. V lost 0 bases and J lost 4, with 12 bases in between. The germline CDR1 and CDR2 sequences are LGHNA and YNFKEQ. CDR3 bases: TGTGCCAGCAGCCAAGATACCTGGGGTGGCTATGGCTACACCTTC. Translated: CASSQDTWGGYGYTF.

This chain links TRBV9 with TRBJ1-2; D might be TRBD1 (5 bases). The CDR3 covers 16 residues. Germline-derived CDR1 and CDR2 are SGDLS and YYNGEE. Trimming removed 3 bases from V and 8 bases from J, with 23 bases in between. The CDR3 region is CASSAEAGPGFEGYTF. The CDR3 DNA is TGTGCCAGCAGCGCAGAGGCGGGGCCGGGCTTTGAGGGCTACACCTTC.

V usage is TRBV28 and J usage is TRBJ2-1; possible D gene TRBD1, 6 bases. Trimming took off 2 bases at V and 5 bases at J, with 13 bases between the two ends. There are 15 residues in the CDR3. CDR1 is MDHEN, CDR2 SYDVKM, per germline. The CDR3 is CASSLAGSGDNEQFF. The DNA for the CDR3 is TGTGCCAGCAGTTTAGCGGGCTCAGGGGACAATGAGCAGTTCTTC.

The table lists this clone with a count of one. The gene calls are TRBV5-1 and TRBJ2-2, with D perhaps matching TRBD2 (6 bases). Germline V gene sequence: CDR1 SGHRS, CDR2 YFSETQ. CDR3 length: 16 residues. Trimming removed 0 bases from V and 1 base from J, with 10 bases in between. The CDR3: CASSLGAGENTGELFF. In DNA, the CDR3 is TGCGCCAGCAGCTTGGGAGCGGGCGAGAACACCGGGGAGCTGTTTTTT.

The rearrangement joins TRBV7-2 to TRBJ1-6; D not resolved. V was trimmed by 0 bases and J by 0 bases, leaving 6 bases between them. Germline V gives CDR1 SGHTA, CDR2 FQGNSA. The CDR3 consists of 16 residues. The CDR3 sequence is CASSLASNSYNSPLHF. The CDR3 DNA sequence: TGTGCCAGCAGCTTAGCGAGTAACTCCTATAATTCACCCCTCCACTTT.

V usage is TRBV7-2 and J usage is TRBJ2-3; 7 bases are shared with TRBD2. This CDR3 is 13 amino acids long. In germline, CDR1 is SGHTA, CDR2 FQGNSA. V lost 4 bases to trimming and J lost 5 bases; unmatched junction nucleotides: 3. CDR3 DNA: TGTGCCAGCAGCTCCGGACTAGAAGATACGCAGTATTTT. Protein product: CASSSGLEDTQYF.

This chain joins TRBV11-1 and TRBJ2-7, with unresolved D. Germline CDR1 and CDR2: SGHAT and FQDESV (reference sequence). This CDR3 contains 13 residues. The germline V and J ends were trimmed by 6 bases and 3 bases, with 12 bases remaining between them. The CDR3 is CASSLGPHYEQYF. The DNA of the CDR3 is TGTGCCAGCAGTCTCGGGCCCCACTACGAGCAGTACTTC.

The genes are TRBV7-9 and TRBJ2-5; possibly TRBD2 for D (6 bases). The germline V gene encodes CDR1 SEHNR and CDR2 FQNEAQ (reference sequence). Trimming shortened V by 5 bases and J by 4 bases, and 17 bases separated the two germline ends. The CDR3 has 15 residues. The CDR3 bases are TGTGCCAGCAGCCGCGGGGTGGAGAGCTCAGAGACCCAGTACTTC. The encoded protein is CASSRGVESSETQYF.

The CDR3 protein is CATSRDRSDSVAQPQHF. In DNA form, the CDR3 reads TGTGCCACCAGCAGAGATCGGTCGGACAGTGTGGCTCAGCCCCAGCATTTT. The rearrangement uses TRBV15 and TRBJ1-5; D might be TRBD1 (6 bases). The germline V gene has CDR1 LNHNV and CDR2 YYDKDF (reference sequence). CDR3 length equals 17 residues. Trimming removed 0 bases at V and 6 bases at J, with 18 bases between.

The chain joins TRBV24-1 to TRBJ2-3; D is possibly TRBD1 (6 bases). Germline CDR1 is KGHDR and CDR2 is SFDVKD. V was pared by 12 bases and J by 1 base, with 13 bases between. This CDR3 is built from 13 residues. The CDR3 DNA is TGTGCCCCTCACAGGGCTGGCACAGATACGCAGTATTTT. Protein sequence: CAPHRAGTDTQYF.

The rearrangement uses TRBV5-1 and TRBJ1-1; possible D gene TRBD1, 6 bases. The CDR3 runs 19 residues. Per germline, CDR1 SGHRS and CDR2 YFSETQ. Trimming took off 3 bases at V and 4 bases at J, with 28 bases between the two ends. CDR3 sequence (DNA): TGCGCCAGCAGCTGGCGACCGGCGGGGGGCGCGAGTAGGAGCACTGAAGCTTTCTTT. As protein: CASSWRPAGGASRSTEAFF.

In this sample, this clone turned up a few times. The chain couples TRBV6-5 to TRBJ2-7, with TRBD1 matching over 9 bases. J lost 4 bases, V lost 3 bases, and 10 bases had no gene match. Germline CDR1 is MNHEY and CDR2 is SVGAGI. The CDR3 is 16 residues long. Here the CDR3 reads CASSYGAGTGWYEQYF. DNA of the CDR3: TGTGCCAGCAGTTATGGAGCCGGGACAGGGTGGTACGAGCAGTACTTC.

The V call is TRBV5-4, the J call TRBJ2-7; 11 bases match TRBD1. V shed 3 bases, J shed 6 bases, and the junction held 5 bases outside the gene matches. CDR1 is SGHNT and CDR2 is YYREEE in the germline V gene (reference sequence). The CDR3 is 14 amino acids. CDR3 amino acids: CASSSGTGGGEQYF. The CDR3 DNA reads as TGTGCCAGCAGCTCCGGGACAGGGGGTGGCGAGCAGTACTTC.

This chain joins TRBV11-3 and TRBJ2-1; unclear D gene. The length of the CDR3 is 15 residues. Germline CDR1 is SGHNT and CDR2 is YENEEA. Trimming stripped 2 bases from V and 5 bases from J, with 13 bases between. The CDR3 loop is CASSLSPVADNEQFF. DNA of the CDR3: TGTGCCAGCAGCTTATCCCCGGTCGCTGACAATGAGCAGTTCTTC.

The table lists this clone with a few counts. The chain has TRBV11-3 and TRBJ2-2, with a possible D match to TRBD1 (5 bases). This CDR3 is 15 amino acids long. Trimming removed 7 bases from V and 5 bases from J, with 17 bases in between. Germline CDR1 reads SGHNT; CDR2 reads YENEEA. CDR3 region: CASTPNRGWTGELFF. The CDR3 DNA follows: TGTGCCAGCACCCCGAATAGGGGTTGGACCGGGGAGCTGTTTTTT.

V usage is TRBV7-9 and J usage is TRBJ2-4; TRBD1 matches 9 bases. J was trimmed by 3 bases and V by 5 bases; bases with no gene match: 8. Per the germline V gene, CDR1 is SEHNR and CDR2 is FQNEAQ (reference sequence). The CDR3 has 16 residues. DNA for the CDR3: TGTGCCAGCAGCCAACGGACAGGGGTGGGCAAAAACATTCAGTACTTC. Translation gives CASSQRTGVGKNIQYF.

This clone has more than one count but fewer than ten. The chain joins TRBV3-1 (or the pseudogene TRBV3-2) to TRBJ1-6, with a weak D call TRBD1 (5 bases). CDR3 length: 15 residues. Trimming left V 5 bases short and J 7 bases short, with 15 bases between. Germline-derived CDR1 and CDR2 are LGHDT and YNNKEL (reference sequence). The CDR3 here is CASSGPGLGNSPLHF. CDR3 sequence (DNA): TGTGCCAGCAGCGGGCCGGGACTGGGGAATTCACCCCTCCACTTT.

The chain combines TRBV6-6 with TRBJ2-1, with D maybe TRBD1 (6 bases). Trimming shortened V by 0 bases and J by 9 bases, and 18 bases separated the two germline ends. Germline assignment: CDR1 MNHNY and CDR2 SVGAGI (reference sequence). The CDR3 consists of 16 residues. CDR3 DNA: TGTGCCAGCAGTTACTCGTACCGACAGGCGCAAGGTGAGCAGTTCTTC. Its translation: CASSYSYRQAQGEQFF.

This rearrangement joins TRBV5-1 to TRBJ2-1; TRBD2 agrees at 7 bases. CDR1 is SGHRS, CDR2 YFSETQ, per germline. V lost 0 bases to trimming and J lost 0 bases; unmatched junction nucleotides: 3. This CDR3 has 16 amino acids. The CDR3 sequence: CASSLVAGDSYNEQFF. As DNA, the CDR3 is TGCGCCAGCAGCTTGGTGGCGGGAGACTCCTACAATGAGCAGTTCTTC.

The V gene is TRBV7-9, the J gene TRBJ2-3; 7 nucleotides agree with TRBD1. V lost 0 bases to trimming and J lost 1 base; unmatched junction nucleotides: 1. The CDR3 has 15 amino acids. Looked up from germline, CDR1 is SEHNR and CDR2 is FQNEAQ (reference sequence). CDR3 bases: TGTGCCAGCAGCTTAGCAAGGGGGCGCACAGATACGCAGTATTTT. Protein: CASSLARGRTDTQYF.

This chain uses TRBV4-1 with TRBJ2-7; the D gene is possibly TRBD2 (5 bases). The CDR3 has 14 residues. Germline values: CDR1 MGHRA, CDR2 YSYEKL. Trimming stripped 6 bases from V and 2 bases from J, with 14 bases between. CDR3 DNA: TGCGCCAGCAGGCCCTTCCTAGCCGCCTACGAGCAGTACTTC. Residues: CASRPFLAAYEQYF.

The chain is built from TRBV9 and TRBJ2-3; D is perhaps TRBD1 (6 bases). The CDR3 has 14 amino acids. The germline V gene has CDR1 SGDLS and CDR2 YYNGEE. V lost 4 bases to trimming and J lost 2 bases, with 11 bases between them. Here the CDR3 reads CASSSRDNTDTQYF. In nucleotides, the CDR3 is TGTGCCAGCAGCTCGAGGGACAACACAGATACGCAGTATTTT.